This TCR beta chain came from a study of blood T cell repertoires in COVID-19. Study information: Sites across the United States, Italy and Spain contributed samples from acute and convalescent COVID-19. Sources were T cells, B-cell-depleted T cells, or PBMCs; the material itself was cDNA or gDNA.

The method was immunoSEQ multiplex PCR; TCRdb's version includes in-frame clones alone and lacks a portion of them. This sample has over 40,000 clones, with roughly 79% found just once. This clone appeared many times. Germline V gene lookup returns CDR1 MGHRA and CDR2 YSYEKL. V gave up 5 bases and J gave up 5 bases, with 19 bases separating them. The CDR3 has 15 residues. Sequenced: peripheral blood. This sequence originates from a human donor in a cohort sampled during active COVID-19. The chain has TRBV4-1 and TRBJ2-7, with D possibly being TRBD2 (6 bases). The CDR3 spells CASSNPGGLAHEQYF. In DNA, the CDR3 is TGCGCCAGCAGCAACCCCGGGGGTTTAGCACACGAGCAGTACTTC.